Shown below are 32 T cell receptor beta chains from a single sample sequenced in a study of cytomegalovirus exposure and HLA in healthy donors. Both 60 Vbeta primers and 13 Jbeta primers went into the PCR. Clones were read by immunoSEQ multiplex PCR, and TCRdb kept only the in-frame ones, dropping some. The data contain almost 95,000 clones, roughly 70% of them singletons. Sample: PBMCs. These receptors were obtained from a man between 50 and 59 years old in good health and CMV-seronegative.

The genes are TRBV12-5 and TRBJ1-2; the D is unclear. CDR1 LGHNT and CDR2 FRNRAP come from the germline V gene. V lost 6 bases, J lost 4 bases, and 9 bases lay in between. This CDR3 has 12 amino acids. The CDR3 loop reads CASGGSGYGYTF. CDR3 in DNA: TGTGCTAGTGGGGGCAGCGGCTATGGCTACACCTTC.

The rearrangement joins TRBV4-3 to TRBJ2-7; 7 nucleotides align to TRBD1. Trimming removed 1 base from V and 3 bases from J; junction bases left unmatched: 6. CDR3 length: 15 amino acids. Germline V gives CDR1 LGHNA, CDR2 YSLEER. CDR3 sequence: CASSQARQGSYEQYF. DNA for the CDR3: TGCGCCAGCAGCCAAGCCCGACAGGGCAGCTACGAGCAGTACTTC.

This rearrangement joins TRBV2 to TRBJ1-1; 8 bases fit TRBD1. The CDR3 has 17 amino acids. The germline CDR1 and CDR2 sequences are SNHLY and FYNNEI. Trimming took 3 bases from V and 3 from J; bases not matched to a gene: 12. The CDR3 DNA follows: TGTGCCAGCAGTGAGGCAGGACCGTCACAGGGGGACACTGAAGCTTTCTTT. Encoded protein: CASSEAGPSQGDTEAFF. The complete variable domain, with remaining parts taken from reference TRBV2 and TRBJ1-1, reads EPEVTQTPSHQVTQMGQEVILRCVPISNHLYFYWYRQILGQKVEFLVSFYNNEISEKSEIFDDQFSVERPDGSNFTLKIRSTKLEDSAMYFCASSEAGPSQGDTEAFFGQGTRLTVV.

The chain uses TRBV4-2 and TRBJ1-6; D might be TRBD1 (5 bases). V was pared by 0 bases and J by 10 bases, with 16 bases between. CDR3 length equals 16 residues. Germline lookup yields CDR1 LGHNA and CDR2 YNFKEQ. The DNA of the CDR3 is TGTGCCAGCAGCCAAGATGTCACAGGAACGAGGTCACCCCTCCACTTT. Encoded protein: CASSQDVTGTRSPLHF.

The genes are TRBV19 and TRBJ1-1; the D gene is possibly TRBD1 (6 bases). V was shortened by 5 bases and J by 7 bases, with 11 bases between the two germline ends. CDR3 length: 12 amino acids. The germline V gene encodes CDR1 LNHDA and CDR2 SQIVND (reference sequence). CDR3 DNA sequence: TGTGCCAGTAGTGGACACAGGGTTGAAGCTTTCTTT. This sequence encodes CASSGHRVEAFF.

The V call is TRBV29-1, the J call TRBJ2-2, with 8 bases that match TRBD2. Germline CDR1 is SQVTM and CDR2 is ANQGSEA. J gave up 4 bases and V 4 bases, and 14 bases lay outside the gene matches. The CDR3 totals 17 residues. CDR3 protein: CSVARRLAGRGTGELFF. Written as DNA, the CDR3 is TGCAGCGTTGCTAGACGTTTAGCGGGAAGGGGCACCGGGGAGCTGTTTTTT.

The chain combines TRBV5-6 with TRBJ1-2; no clear D. CDR1 is SGHDT and CDR2 is YYEEEE in the germline V gene. Deletions cut 0 bases from V and 9 bases from J, with 9 bases between. This CDR3 region has 12 residues. The CDR3 here is CASSLGYGRYTF. Here the CDR3 DNA reads TGTGCCAGCAGCTTGGGGTACGGTCGCTACACCTTC.

The chain couples TRBV29-1 to TRBJ1-4, with D hard to call. V lost 7 bases, J lost 0 bases, and 6 bases lay in between. Germline V gives CDR1 SQVTM, CDR2 ANQGSEA. The CDR3 has 12 amino acids. The CDR3: CSGQATNEKLFF. The CDR3 DNA is TGCAGCGGGCAAGCAACTAATGAAAAACTGTTTTTT.

This clone was observed a single time. The rearrangement joins TRBV12-1 to TRBJ1-4. TRBV12-1 is assigned pseudogene status. This CDR3 region has 15 residues. The CDR3 coding sequence is TGTGCCAGCAGTCATGAGAACTTACCGAGAGAAAAACTGTTTTTT. Its protein is CASSHENLPREKLFF.

J is TRBJ2-2 and V is TRBV5-4, with 7 bases matching TRBD1. CDR3 size: 16 residues. V lost 2 bases and J lost 6; bases outside the gene matches: 10. The germline gives CDR1 SGHNT, CDR2 YYREEE (reference sequence). CDR3 protein: CASSFFRQGSSGELFF. Written as DNA, the CDR3 is TGTGCCAGCAGCTTCTTCAGACAGGGATCGTCCGGGGAGCTGTTTTTT.

V is TRBV28 and J is TRBJ2-7; 9 bases map to TRBD1. J lost 7 bases, V lost 6 bases, and 13 bases had no gene match. This CDR3 has 15 residues. Germline V gene sequence: CDR1 MDHEN, CDR2 SYDVKM. The CDR3 loop reads CASRMGQGPPREQYF. Here the CDR3 DNA reads TGTGCCAGCAGAATGGGACAGGGTCCTCCGCGTGAGCAGTACTTC.

The gene calls are TRBV19 and TRBJ2-7; D not resolved. CDR3 length: 15 amino acids. V lost 6 bases and J lost 3, with 18 bases in between. Germline CDR1 and CDR2: LNHDA and SQIVND (reference sequence). CDR3 sequence reads: CASSDGAGNYYEQYF. For the CDR3, the DNA is TGTGCCAGTAGCGACGGAGCTGGAAACTACTACGAGCAGTACTTC.

V usage is TRBV28 and J usage is TRBJ1-3; D unresolved. Per the germline V gene, CDR1 is MDHEN and CDR2 is SYDVKM. The ends were cut back, 1 base at V and 0 bases at J, with 7 bases in the middle. The CDR3 is 15 amino acids. In DNA, the CDR3 is TGTGCCAGCAGTTTATCCGACTACTCTGGAAACACCATATATTTT. Its protein is CASSLSDYSGNTIYF.

This sequence joins TRBV4-2 and TRBJ2-3; 9 positions match TRBD2. This CDR3 comprises 20 residues. Germline CDR1 is LGHNA and CDR2 is YNFKEQ. Germline trimming cut 1 base from V and 2 bases from J; bases unmatched to any gene: 16. CDR3 bases: TGTGCCAGCAGCCAAGCTTGGGGTTTTAGCGGGAGTTCCGTCACAGATACGCAGTATTTT. Translated: CASSQAWGFSGSSVTDTQYF.

The rearrangement joins TRBV19 to TRBJ1-2, with 8 bases matching TRBD1. Germline V gene data show CDR1 as LNHDA and CDR2 as SQIVND (reference sequence). The junction had 7 bases not matched to a gene; V was cut back by 5 bases and J by 8 bases. CDR3 length: 13 amino acids. The CDR3 spells CASSLRDRSGYTF. Written as DNA, the CDR3 is TGTGCCAGTAGTCTCAGGGACAGGAGCGGCTACACCTTC. Variable domain in full (rest from reference TRBV19 and TRBJ1-2): DGGITQSPKYLFRKEGQNVTLSCEQNLNHDAMYWYRQDPGQGLRLIYYSQIVNDFQKGDIAEGYSVSREKKESFPLTVTSAQKNPTAFYLCASSLRDRSGYTFGSGTRLTVV.

The chain carries TRBV7-8 and TRBJ2-2, with D hard to call. V lost 1 base and J lost 0, with 9 bases in between. The germline CDR1 and CDR2 sequences are SGHVS and FQNEAQ. This CDR3 region has 16 residues. CDR3 bases: TGTGCCAGCAGCTTAGTCCGACTGACGAACACCGGGGAGCTGTTTTTT. Translation: CASSLVRLTNTGELFF. The full variable domain, in which reference TRBV7-8 and TRBJ2-2 provide the parts outside the CDR3, is GAGVSQSPRYKVAKRGQDVALRCDPISGHVSLFWYQQALGQGPEFLTYFQNEAQLDKSGLPSDRFFAERPEGSVSTLKIQRTQQEDSAVYLCASSLVRLTNTGELFFGEGSRLTVL.

The J gene is TRBJ1-5, the V gene TRBV25-1, with 7 bases identical to TRBD1. The CDR3 is 16 residues long. The germline V gene has CDR1 MGHDK and CDR2 SYGVNS. The V segment lost 3 bases and the J segment 5 bases; nucleotides outside the gene matches: 10. The CDR3 coding sequence is TGTGCCAGCAGTGACTCCGTTGGAGGGGGCCATCAGCCCCAGCATTTT. Protein product: CASSDSVGGGHQPQHF. Based on the CDR3 plus reference TRBV25-1 and TRBJ1-5, the full variable domain is EADIYQTPRYLVIGTGKKITLECSQTMGHDKMYWYQQDPGMELHLIHYSYGVNSTEKGDLSSESTVSRIRTEHFPLTLESARPSHTSQYLCASSDSVGGGHQPQHFGDGTRLSIL.

The V call is TRBV28, the J call TRBJ1-4, with D possibly matching TRBD1 (6 bases). The V gene lost 1 base and the J gene lost 3 bases, with 9 bases spanning the gap. This CDR3 is 15 amino acids long. Per germline, CDR1 MDHEN and CDR2 SYDVKM. Here the CDR3 reads CASSLLGTSNEKLFF. CDR3 coding DNA: TGTGCCAGCAGTTTATTGGGGACATCTAATGAAAAACTGTTTTTT.

The V gene is TRBV11-2, the J gene TRBJ2-1, with 9 bases matching TRBD2. V shed 3 bases, J shed 8 bases, and the junction held 2 bases outside the gene matches. The CDR3 consists of 13 residues. Per germline, CDR1 SGHAT and CDR2 FQNNGV. CDR3 DNA: TGTGCCAGCAGCTTCGCGGGAGGGGATGAGCAGTTCTTC. Translation gives CASSFAGGDEQFF.

The V and J genes are TRBV27 and TRBJ2-7, with D uncertain. CDR3 length: 11 residues. CDR1 is MNHEY, CDR2 SMNVEV, per germline (reference sequence). V was shortened by 4 bases and J by 7 bases, with 8 bases between the two germline ends. The CDR3 bases are TGTGCCAGCAGTTCATACAGAGAGCAGTACTTC. It encodes CASSSYREQYF.

This clone was observed a single time. The V call is TRBV25-1, the J call TRBJ2-5; a weak D match, TRBD2 (6 bases). CDR3 length equals 16 residues. V was pared by 3 bases and J by 5 bases, with 19 bases between. CDR1 and CDR2 from the germline V gene are MGHDK and SYGVNS. In nucleotides, the CDR3 is TGTGCCAGCAGTGAGGGTATAGCGGCTAGGTGGGAGACCCAGTACTTC. As protein: CASSEGIAARWETQYF.

The chain couples TRBV7-2 to TRBJ2-3; 12 bases align to TRBD2. Germline lookup yields CDR1 SGHTA and CDR2 FQGNSA. The CDR3 covers 18 residues. V lost 5 bases and J lost 0; bases outside the gene matches: 9. CDR3 sequence reads: CASSLGLAGLSSTDTQYF. CDR3 DNA: TGTGCCAGCAGCCTTGGACTAGCGGGATTATCTAGCACAGATACGCAGTATTTT. Full variable domain (remainder filled in from reference TRBV7-2 and TRBJ2-3): GAGVSQSPSNKVTEKGKDVELRCDPISGHTALYWYRQSLGQGLEFLIYFQGNSAPDKSGLPSDRFSAERTGGSVSTLTIQRTQQEDSAVYLCASSLGLAGLSSTDTQYFGPGTRLTVL.

The chain combines TRBV29-1 with TRBJ2-3; D perhaps matches TRBD2 (5 bases). The ends were cut back, 6 bases at V and 0 bases at J, with 10 bases in the middle. The CDR3 loop spans 13 amino acids. CDR1 is SQVTM and CDR2 is ANQGSEA in the germline V gene. The CDR3 loop reads CSVEGQSTDTQYF. The CDR3 DNA is TGCAGCGTCGAGGGCCAGAGCACAGATACGCAGTATTTT.

This clone was seen many times. CDR3 sequence: CAISEGPGGKGMNTEAFF. For the CDR3, the DNA is TGTGCCATCAGTGAAGGCCCGGGGGGTAAGGGGATGAACACTGAAGCTTTCTTT. The chain recombines TRBV10-3 with TRBJ1-1; TRBD1 might be the D (5 bases). This CDR3 is 18 amino acids long. Trimming stripped 3 bases from V and 0 bases from J, with 20 bases between. In germline, CDR1 is ENHRY, CDR2 SYGVKD.

This clone was recorded only once. J is TRBJ2-1 and V is TRBV7-2; D is unclear. Looked up from germline, CDR1 is SGHTA and CDR2 is FQGNSA. The CDR3 length is 13 residues. V was cut by 5 bases and J by 3 bases, with 8 bases left in between. This CDR3 is CASSPSYYNEQFF. For the CDR3, the DNA is TGTGCCAGCAGCCCCTCCTACTACAATGAGCAGTTCTTC. Drawing the rest from reference TRBV7-2 and TRBJ2-1, the complete variable domain is GAGVSQSPSNKVTEKGKDVELRCDPISGHTALYWYRQSLGQGLEFLIYFQGNSAPDKSGLPSDRFSAERTGGSVSTLTIQRTQQEDSAVYLCASSPSYYNEQFFGPGTRLTVL.

This clone was seen a few times. This specimen includes other DNA sequences encoding the same CDR3. This chain connects TRBV6-5 to TRBJ1-2; D perhaps matches TRBD1 (6 bases). This CDR3 has 14 amino acids. The germline V gene encodes CDR1 MNHEY and CDR2 SVGAGI. V was pared by 2 bases and J by 4 bases, with 11 bases between. This CDR3 reads CASSYGGQPYGYTF. The DNA of the CDR3 is TGTGCCAGCAGTTACGGCGGACAGCCCTATGGCTACACCTTC.

This chain joins TRBV6-6 and TRBJ1-1; 8 bases line up with TRBD1. The V and J ends lost 4 bases and 5 bases, in that order; junction bases with no gene match: 6. Germline lookup yields CDR1 MNHNY and CDR2 SVGAGI (reference sequence). The CDR3 is made up of 14 amino acids. The CDR3 DNA reads TGTGCCAGCAGTTTACAGGGGGGACTGACTGAAGCTTTCTTT. This translates into CASSLQGGLTEAFF.

This sequence joins TRBV19 and TRBJ1-1; D unclear. The CDR3 length is 15 residues. V was clipped by 3 bases and J by 14 bases, with 25 bases between them. CDR1 is LNHDA, CDR2 SQIVND, per germline (reference sequence). CDR3 DNA: TGTGCCAGTAGTATGAGTTACCAGGCCCCTGGCAAGAAGTTCTTT. Protein: CASSMSYQAPGKKFF.

CDR3 amino acids: CSVERQGNEQFF. The CDR3 region has the DNA TGCAGCGTTGAGAGACAGGGGAATGAGCAGTTCTTC. The chain uses TRBV29-1 and TRBJ2-1; the match to TRBD1 covers 8 bases. The V gene's germline CDR1 is SQVTM and CDR2 ANQGSEA. The CDR3 contains 12 residues. J lost 7 bases, V lost 3 bases, and 2 bases had no gene match.

This clone was observed a few times. The V gene is TRBV27, the J gene TRBJ1-4, with D tentatively TRBD1 (5 bases). The CDR3 contains 15 residues. Per germline, CDR1 MNHEY and CDR2 SMNVEV (reference sequence). The V end was cut by 3 bases, the J end by 10 bases, with 18 bases between. DNA of the CDR3: TGTGCCAGCAGTTTGGTAAGGGGCCGCGGCGGAAAACTGTTTTTT. Amino acid sequence: CASSLVRGRGGKLFF.

The chain joins TRBV7-2 to TRBJ2-7; TRBD2 matches 13 bases. V lost 4 bases, J lost 2 bases, and 2 bases stayed unmatched. Germline V gene data show CDR1 as SGHTA and CDR2 as FQGNSA. The CDR3 is 15 residues long. CDR3 DNA: TGTGCCAGCAGCTGGACTAGCGGGAGCCCCTACGAGCAGTACGTC. The encoded protein is CASSWTSGSPYEQYV.

The chain couples TRBV4-1 to TRBJ2-7; 8 bases map to TRBD1. Germline V gene sequence: CDR1 MGHRA, CDR2 YSYEKL. The V segment lost 4 bases and the J segment 0 bases; nucleotides outside the gene matches: 8. The CDR3 has 16 residues. CDR3 sequence reads: CASSPPRGQASYEQYF. CDR3 DNA: TGCGCCAGCAGCCCACCCCGGGGACAGGCCTCCTACGAGCAGTACTTC.